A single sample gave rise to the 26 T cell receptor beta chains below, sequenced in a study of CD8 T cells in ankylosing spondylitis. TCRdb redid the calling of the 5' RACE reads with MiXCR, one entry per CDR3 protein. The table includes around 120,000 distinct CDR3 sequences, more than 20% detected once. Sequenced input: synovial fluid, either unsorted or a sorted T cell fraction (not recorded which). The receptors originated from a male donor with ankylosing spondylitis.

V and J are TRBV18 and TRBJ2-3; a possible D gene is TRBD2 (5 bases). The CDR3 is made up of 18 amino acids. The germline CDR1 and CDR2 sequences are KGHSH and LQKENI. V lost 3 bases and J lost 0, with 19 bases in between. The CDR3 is CASSPGGLIERSTDTQYF. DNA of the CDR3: TGTGCCAGCTCACCGGGCGGCCTCATTGAGCGGAGCACAGATACGCAGTATTTT.

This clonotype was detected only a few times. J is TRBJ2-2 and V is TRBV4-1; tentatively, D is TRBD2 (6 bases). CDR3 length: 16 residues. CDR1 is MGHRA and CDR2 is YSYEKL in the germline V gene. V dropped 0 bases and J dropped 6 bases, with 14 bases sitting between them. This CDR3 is CASSQDPSARSGELFF. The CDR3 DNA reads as TGCGCCAGCAGCCAAGATCCTAGCGCCCGATCCGGGGAGCTGTTTTTT.

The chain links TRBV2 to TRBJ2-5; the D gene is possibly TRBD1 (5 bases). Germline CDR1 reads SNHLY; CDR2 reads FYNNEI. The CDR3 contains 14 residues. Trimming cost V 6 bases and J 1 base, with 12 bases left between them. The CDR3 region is CASRRTWFQETQYF. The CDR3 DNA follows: TGTGCCAGCAGGAGGACATGGTTCCAAGAGACCCAGTACTTC.

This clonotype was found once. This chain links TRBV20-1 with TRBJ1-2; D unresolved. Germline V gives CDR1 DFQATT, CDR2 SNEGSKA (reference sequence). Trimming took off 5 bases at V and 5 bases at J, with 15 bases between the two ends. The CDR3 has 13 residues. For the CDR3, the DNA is TGCAGTGCTCGCGACCGAGTCTCTTATGGCTACACCTTC. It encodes CSARDRVSYGYTF.

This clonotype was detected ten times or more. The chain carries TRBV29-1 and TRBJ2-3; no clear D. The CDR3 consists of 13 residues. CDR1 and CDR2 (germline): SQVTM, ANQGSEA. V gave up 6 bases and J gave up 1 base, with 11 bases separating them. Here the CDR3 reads CSVDRTGTDTQYF. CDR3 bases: TGCAGCGTCGATCGCACTGGCACAGATACGCAGTATTTT.

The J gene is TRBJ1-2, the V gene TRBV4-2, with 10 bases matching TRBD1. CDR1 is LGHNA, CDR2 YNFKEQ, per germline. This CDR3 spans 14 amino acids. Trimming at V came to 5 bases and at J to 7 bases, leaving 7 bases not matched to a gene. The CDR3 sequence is CASSTTGGAGGYTF. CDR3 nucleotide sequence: TGTGCCAGCAGCACGACAGGGGGCGCAGGTGGCTACACCTTC.

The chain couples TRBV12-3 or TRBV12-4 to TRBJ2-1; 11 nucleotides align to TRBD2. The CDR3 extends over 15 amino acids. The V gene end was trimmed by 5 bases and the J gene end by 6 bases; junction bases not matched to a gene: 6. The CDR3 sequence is CASSLLAGGPNEQFF. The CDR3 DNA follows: TGTGCCAGCAGTCTGCTAGCGGGAGGCCCCAATGAGCAGTTCTTC.

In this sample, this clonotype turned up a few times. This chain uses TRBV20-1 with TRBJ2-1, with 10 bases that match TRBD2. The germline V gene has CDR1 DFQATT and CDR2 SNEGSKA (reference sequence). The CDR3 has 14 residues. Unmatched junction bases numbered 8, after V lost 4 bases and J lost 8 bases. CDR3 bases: TGCAGTGCTAAATCTAGCGGGAGAAGGGATGAGCAGTTCTTC. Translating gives CSAKSSGRRDEQFF.

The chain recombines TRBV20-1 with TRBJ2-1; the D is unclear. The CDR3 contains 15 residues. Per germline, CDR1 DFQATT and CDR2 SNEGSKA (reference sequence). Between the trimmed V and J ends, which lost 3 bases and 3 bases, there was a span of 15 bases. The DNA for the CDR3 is TGCAGTGCTAGTGTTGGCCCCCGAGTCTACAATGAGCAGTTCTTC. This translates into CSASVGPRVYNEQFF.

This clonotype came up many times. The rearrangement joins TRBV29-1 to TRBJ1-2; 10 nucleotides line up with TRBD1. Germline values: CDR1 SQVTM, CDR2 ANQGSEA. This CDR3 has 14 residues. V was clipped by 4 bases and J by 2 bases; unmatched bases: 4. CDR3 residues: CSVGGTGENYGYTF. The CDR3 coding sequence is TGCAGCGTTGGAGGGACAGGGGAAAACTATGGCTACACCTTC.

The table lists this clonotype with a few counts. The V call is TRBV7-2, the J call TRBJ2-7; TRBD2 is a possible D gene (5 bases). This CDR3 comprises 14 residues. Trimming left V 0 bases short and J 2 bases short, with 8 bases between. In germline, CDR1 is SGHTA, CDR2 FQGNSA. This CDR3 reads CASSLAGAAYEQYF. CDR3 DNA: TGTGCCAGCAGCTTAGCGGGAGCGGCCTACGAGCAGTACTTC.

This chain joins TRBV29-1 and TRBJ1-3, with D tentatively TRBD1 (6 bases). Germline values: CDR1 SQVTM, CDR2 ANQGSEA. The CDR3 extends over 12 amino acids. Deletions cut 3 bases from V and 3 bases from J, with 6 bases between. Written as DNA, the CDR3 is TGCAGCGTTGACAGGGGTGGAAACACCATATATTTT. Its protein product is CSVDRGGNTIYF.

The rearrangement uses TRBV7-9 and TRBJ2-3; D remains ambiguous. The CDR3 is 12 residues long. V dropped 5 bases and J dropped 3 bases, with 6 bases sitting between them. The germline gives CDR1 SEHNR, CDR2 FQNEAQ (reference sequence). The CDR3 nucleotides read TGTGCCAGCAGCCAGGATACAGATACGCAGTATTTT. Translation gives CASSQDTDTQYF.

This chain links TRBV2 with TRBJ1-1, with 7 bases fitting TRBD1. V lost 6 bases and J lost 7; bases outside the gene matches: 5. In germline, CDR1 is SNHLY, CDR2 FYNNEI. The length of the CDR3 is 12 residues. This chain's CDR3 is CASRFRDSEAFF. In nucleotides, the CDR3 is TGTGCCAGCAGATTCCGGGACAGTGAAGCTTTCTTT. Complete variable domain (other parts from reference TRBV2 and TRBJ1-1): EPEVTQTPSHQVTQMGQEVILRCVPISNHLYFYWYRQILGQKVEFLVSFYNNEISEKSEIFDDQFSVERPDGSNFTLKIRSTKLEDSAMYFCASRFRDSEAFFGQGTRLTVV.

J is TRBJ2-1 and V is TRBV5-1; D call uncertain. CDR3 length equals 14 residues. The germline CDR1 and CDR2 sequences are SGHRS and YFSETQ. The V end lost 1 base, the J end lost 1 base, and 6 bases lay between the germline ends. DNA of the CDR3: TGCGCCAGCAGCTTGCCACAATCCTACAATGAGCAGTTCTTC. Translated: CASSLPQSYNEQFF.

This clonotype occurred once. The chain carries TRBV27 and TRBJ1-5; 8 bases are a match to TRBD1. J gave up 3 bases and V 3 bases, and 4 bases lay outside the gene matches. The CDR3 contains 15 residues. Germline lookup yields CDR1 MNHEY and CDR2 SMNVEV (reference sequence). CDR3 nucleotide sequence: TGTGCCAGCAGTTTTTTGGGACAGGCCAATCAGCCCCAGCATTTT. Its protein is CASSFLGQANQPQHF.

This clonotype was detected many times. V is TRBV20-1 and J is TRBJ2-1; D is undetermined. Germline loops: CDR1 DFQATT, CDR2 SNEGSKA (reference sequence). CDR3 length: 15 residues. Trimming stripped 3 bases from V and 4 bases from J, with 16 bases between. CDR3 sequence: CSARGPRIMYNEQFF. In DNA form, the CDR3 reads TGCAGTGCTAGGGGTCCGCGGATAATGTACAATGAGCAGTTCTTC.

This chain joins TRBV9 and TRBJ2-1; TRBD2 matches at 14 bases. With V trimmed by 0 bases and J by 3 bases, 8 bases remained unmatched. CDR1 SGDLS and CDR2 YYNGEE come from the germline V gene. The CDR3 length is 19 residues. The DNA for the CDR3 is TGTGCCAGCAGCGTAGGGCCCGGACTAGCGGGAGGTATCTACAATGAGCAGTTCTTC. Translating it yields CASSVGPGLAGGIYNEQFF.

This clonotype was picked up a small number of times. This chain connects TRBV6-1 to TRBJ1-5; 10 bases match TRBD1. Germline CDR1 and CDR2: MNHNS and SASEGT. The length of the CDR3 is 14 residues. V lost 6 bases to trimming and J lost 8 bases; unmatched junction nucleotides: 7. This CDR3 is CASSRGQGGEPQHF. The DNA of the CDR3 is TGTGCCAGCAGCCGAGGACAGGGGGGTGAGCCCCAGCATTTT.

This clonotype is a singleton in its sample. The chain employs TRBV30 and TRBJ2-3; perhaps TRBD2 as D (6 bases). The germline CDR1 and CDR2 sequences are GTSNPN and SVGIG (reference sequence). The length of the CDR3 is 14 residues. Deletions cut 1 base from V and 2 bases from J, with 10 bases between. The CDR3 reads CAWSGTTYTDTQYF. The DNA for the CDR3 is TGTGCCTGGAGTGGGACTACCTACACAGATACGCAGTATTTT.

DNA for the CDR3: TGCGCCAGCAGCTTGGATAATCCAGGGGTGAACACTGAAGCTTTCTTT. Protein: CASSLDNPGVNTEAFF. This chain links TRBV5-1 with TRBJ1-1; D perhaps matches TRBD1 (6 bases). With 0 bases removed from V and 0 bases from J, the gap between germline ends came to 12 bases. The CDR3 totals 16 residues. Germline lookup yields CDR1 SGHRS and CDR2 YFSETQ. Filled out from reference TRBV5-1 and TRBJ1-1, the complete variable domain reads KAGVTQTPRYLIKTRGQQVTLSCSPISGHRSVSWYQQTPGQGLQFLFEYFSETQRNKGNFPGRFSGRQFSNSRSEMNVSTLELGDSALYLCASSLDNPGVNTEAFFGQGTRLTVV.

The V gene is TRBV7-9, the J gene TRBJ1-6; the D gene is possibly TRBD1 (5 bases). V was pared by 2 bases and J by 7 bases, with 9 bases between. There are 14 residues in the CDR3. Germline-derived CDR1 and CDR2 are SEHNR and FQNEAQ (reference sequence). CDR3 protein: CASSLQGNNSPLHF. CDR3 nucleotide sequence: TGTGCCAGCAGCTTACAGGGTAACAATTCACCCCTCCACTTT.

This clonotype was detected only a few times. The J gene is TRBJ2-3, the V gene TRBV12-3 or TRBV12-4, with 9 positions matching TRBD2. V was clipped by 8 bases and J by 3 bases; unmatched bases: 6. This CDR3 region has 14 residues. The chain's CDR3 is CASGPGLATDTQYF. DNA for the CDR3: TGTGCCAGCGGCCCGGGACTAGCAACAGATACGCAGTATTTT.

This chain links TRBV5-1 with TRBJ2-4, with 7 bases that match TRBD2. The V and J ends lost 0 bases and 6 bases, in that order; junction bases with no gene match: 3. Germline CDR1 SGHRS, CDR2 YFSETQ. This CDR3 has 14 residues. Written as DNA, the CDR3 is TGCGCCAGCAGCTTGGACGGGAGGCGAAACATTCAGTACTTC. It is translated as CASSLDGRRNIQYF.

CDR3 bases: TGCAGTGCCCACGACCCGGACGAGCCCCCTAGCGGATATTACAATGAGCAGTTCTTC. Protein sequence: CSAHDPDEPPSGYYNEQFF. This chain links TRBV20-1 with TRBJ2-1; TRBD2 aligns across 7 bases. CDR1 and CDR2 (germline): DFQATT, SNEGSKA (reference sequence). Trimming removed 6 bases from V and 4 bases from J; junction bases left unmatched: 24. The CDR3 extends over 19 amino acids.

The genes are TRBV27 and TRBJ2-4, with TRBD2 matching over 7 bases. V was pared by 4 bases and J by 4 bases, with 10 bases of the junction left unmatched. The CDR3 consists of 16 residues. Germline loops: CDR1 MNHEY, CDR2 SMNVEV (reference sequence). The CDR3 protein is CASSSLATVFKNIQYF. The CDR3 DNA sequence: TGTGCCAGCAGTTCACTAGCGACGGTTTTTAAAAACATTCAGTACTTC.